This passage covers 20 T cell receptor beta chains from one sample sequenced in a study of PD-L1 blockade in urothelial cancer. Regarding time point: pretreatment peripheral blood. The assay was immunoSEQ multiplex PCR, and TCRdb's table has in-frame clones only and misses some. The repertoire has around 100,000 clones, over 75% of them found once; the top ten carry 1.5% to 2.5%. Specimen: PBMCs, collected around atezolizumab (anti-PD-L1) treatment. The source of these receptors is a man in his sixties with urothelial cancer.

The V call is TRBV7-2, the J call TRBJ2-1; D perhaps matches TRBD2 (5 bases). V lost 5 bases, J lost 8 bases, and 16 bases lay in between. The CDR3 has 14 amino acids. Germline CDR1 is SGHTA and CDR2 is FQGNSA. The CDR3, as DNA: TGTGCCAGCAGCACCCTGCGGGCGGGCCATGAGCAGTTCTTC. This encodes CASSTLRAGHEQFF.

The rearrangement links TRBV28 to TRBJ2-1, with unresolved D. Germline CDR1 MDHEN, CDR2 SYDVKM. This CDR3 is 13 amino acids long. V was clipped by 8 bases and J by 6 bases, with 14 bases between them. CDR3 region: CASGPTPSNEQFF. CDR3 DNA sequence: TGTGCCAGCGGGCCTACCCCATCCAATGAGCAGTTCTTC.

V usage is TRBV29-1 and J usage is TRBJ2-7, with D tentatively TRBD1 (6 bases). The germline CDR1 and CDR2 sequences are SQVTM and ANQGSEA. The CDR3 is 14 amino acids. The V and J ends lost 4 bases and 2 bases respectively, with 15 bases between them. CDR3 bases: TGCAGCGTTGGCGCTCTAGGGGGTCCCTACGAGCAGTACTTC. Its protein is CSVGALGGPYEQYF.

This clone was seen more than once but under ten times. V is TRBV2 and J is TRBJ1-2; D is unclear. Looked up from germline, CDR1 is SNHLY and CDR2 is FYNNEI. The CDR3 covers 15 residues. Trimming took off 4 bases at V and 2 bases at J, with 14 bases between the two ends. CDR3 DNA: TGTGCCAGCAGTGTTAACACAGCCCCCAACTATGGCTACACCTTC. Translated, it gives CASSVNTAPNYGYTF.

This rearrangement joins TRBV30 to TRBJ1-5; possible D gene TRBD1, 6 bases. The germline gives CDR1 GTSNPN, CDR2 SVGIG (reference sequence). CDR3 length: 17 residues. The V end lost 2 bases, the J end lost 0 bases, and 17 bases lay between the germline ends. This chain's CDR3 is CAWSSGTLDYSNQPQHF. In nucleotides, the CDR3 is TGTGCCTGGAGTTCCGGGACACTTGATTATAGCAATCAGCCCCAGCATTTT.

The chain recombines TRBV27 with TRBJ2-3; the D is unclear. With 2 bases removed from V and 7 bases from J, the gap between germline ends came to 10 bases. The CDR3 loop spans 13 amino acids. Germline values: CDR1 MNHEY, CDR2 SMNVEV (reference sequence). The CDR3 region is CASSLVIRNTQYF. Here the CDR3 DNA reads TGTGCCAGCAGTTTAGTTATTAGAAATACGCAGTATTTT.

The rearrangement uses TRBV6-6 and TRBJ2-7; TRBD2 aligns across 7 bases. CDR3 size: 13 residues. The germline CDR1 and CDR2 sequences are MNHNY and SVGAGI (reference sequence). The junction had 7 bases not matched to a gene; V was cut back by 6 bases and J by 5 bases. The DNA for the CDR3 is TGTGCCAGCAGGTGGACTAGTCGGGACGAGCAGTACTTC. Its translation is CASRWTSRDEQYF.

This chain connects TRBV20-1 to TRBJ1-2; weak D call: TRBD1 (6 bases). CDR1 and CDR2 (germline): DFQATT, SNEGSKA (reference sequence). CDR3 length: 11 amino acids. Between the trimmed V and J ends, which lost 3 bases and 5 bases, there was a span of 7 bases. CDR3 nucleotides: TGCAGTGCTAGTGGACAGTATGGCTACACCTTC. Amino acids: CSASGQYGYTF.

The chain is built from TRBV7-3 and TRBJ2-3; perhaps TRBD2 as D (7 bases). Trimming left V 5 bases short and J 5 bases short, with 20 bases between. The length of the CDR3 is 16 residues. Germline values: CDR1 SGHTA, CDR2 FQGTGA. The DNA for the CDR3 is TGTGCCAGCAGCCCCCGGGGTGGGGGGGCCGTAGATACGCAGTATTTT. Translation gives CASSPRGGGAVDTQYF.

V usage is TRBV28 and J usage is TRBJ1-1; a possible D gene is TRBD1 (6 bases). V dropped 7 bases and J dropped 3 bases, with 15 bases sitting between them. CDR1 is MDHEN, CDR2 SYDVKM, per germline. The CDR3 has 14 residues. Written as DNA, the CDR3 is TGTGCCAGCATGAGCGGGGGCGATCACACTGAAGCTTTCTTT. Amino acids: CASMSGGDHTEAFF.

This clone occurred once. This sequence joins TRBV11-3 and TRBJ1-4; the match to TRBD1 covers 10 bases. This CDR3 spans 15 amino acids. After removal of 4 bases from V and 8 bases from J, the junction contained 7 bases not matched to a gene. The germline gives CDR1 SGHNT, CDR2 YENEEA. The CDR3 bases are TGTGCCAGCAGCTCGGGACAGGGGATAGGGGAAAAACTGTTTTTT. This gives the protein CASSSGQGIGEKLFF.

The CDR3 spells CAWSVLDRAIQYF. DNA for the CDR3: TGTGCCTGGAGTGTACTGGACAGGGCCATTCAGTACTTC. This rearrangement joins TRBV30 to TRBJ2-4; 8 bases match TRBD1. CDR3 size: 13 residues. Germline CDR1 and CDR2: GTSNPN and SVGIG (reference sequence). V was clipped by 0 bases and J by 9 bases; unmatched bases: 4.

This clone has just a few counts. The chain links TRBV2 to TRBJ2-7; D not resolved. This CDR3 region has 11 residues. CDR1 SNHLY and CDR2 FYNNEI come from the germline V gene. Trimming removed 2 bases at V and 3 bases at J, with 2 bases between. As DNA, the CDR3 is TGTGCCAGCAGTGAACGCTACGAGCAGTACTTC. Translation: CASSERYEQYF.

The J gene is TRBJ1-1, the V gene TRBV5-1; perhaps TRBD1 as D (5 bases). Germline V gene lookup returns CDR1 SGHRS and CDR2 YFSETQ. The V gene lost 4 bases and the J gene lost 8 bases, with 15 bases spanning the gap. CDR3 length: 13 residues. CDR3 in amino acids: CASSARGKGEAFF. CDR3 bases: TGCGCCAGCAGCGCTCGGGGGAAAGGAGAAGCTTTCTTT.

A word on this clone: Relative to the germline gene, one junction end is altered; a read error may explain this. The sample has other DNA sequences that encode this CDR3 too. The J gene is TRBJ2-7, the V gene TRBV18; possibly TRBD1 for D (6 bases). There are 15 residues in the CDR3. Germline V gives CDR1 KGHSH, CDR2 LQKENI. The CDR3 sequence is CASSPGAGTTYEQYF. The CDR3 DNA is TGTGCTAGCTCACCAGGGGCAGGTACGACCTACGAGCAGTACTTC. The full variable domain, rest sourced from reference TRBV18 and TRBJ2-7, is NAGVMQNPRHLVRRRGQEARLRCSPMKGHSHVYWYRQLPEEGLKFMVYLQKENIIDESGMPKERFSAEFPKEGPSILRIQQVVRGDSAAYFCASSPGAGTTYEQYFGPGTRLTVT.

The J gene is TRBJ1-1, the V gene TRBV7-9, with 7 bases fitting TRBD1. J was trimmed by 3 bases and V by 5 bases; bases with no gene match: 6. The CDR3 is 14 residues long. The germline V gene has CDR1 SEHNR and CDR2 FQNEAQ (reference sequence). The CDR3 reads CASSRQGEDTEAFF. In nucleotides, the CDR3 is TGTGCCAGCAGCCGACAGGGTGAGGACACTGAAGCTTTCTTT.

The sample holds a few counts of this clone. The J gene is TRBJ2-7, the V gene TRBV30, with D tentatively TRBD1 (6 bases). The ends were cut back, 2 bases at V and 5 bases at J, with 16 bases in the middle. The CDR3 has 14 amino acids. Germline CDR1 is GTSNPN and CDR2 is SVGIG (reference sequence). This CDR3 reads CAWSLDSRSHEQYF. The CDR3 DNA is TGTGCCTGGAGTCTGGACAGCCGAAGCCACGAGCAGTACTTC.

The chain has TRBV27 and TRBJ1-1, with 9 bases lining up with TRBD1. V shed 3 bases, J shed 5 bases, and the junction held 4 bases outside the gene matches. The CDR3 loop spans 14 amino acids. From germline, CDR1 is MNHEY and CDR2 SMNVEV (reference sequence). The CDR3 reads CASSLVTGGTEAFF. The CDR3 DNA reads as TGTGCCAGCAGTTTGGTGACAGGGGGGACTGAAGCTTTCTTT.

This clone has only one observation. The chain uses TRBV4-3 and TRBJ1-1, with D unclear. Trimming shortened V by 2 bases and J by 5 bases, and 9 bases separated the two germline ends. The CDR3 loop spans 13 amino acids. Germline V CDR1 and CDR2: LGHNA, YSLEER. DNA for the CDR3: TGCGCCAGCAGCCAATTTTCGAGGACTGAAGCTTTCTTT. It is translated as CASSQFSRTEAFF.

This chain connects TRBV28 to TRBJ2-5, with a weak D call TRBD2 (5 bases). The V gene lost 6 bases and the J gene lost 5 bases, with 10 bases spanning the gap. The CDR3 covers 12 residues. Germline V gene data show CDR1 as MDHEN and CDR2 as SYDVKM. CDR3 nucleotide sequence: TGTGCCAGCAGCCCCGGGATTGAGACCCAGTACTTC. Protein product: CASSPGIETQYF.